Presented here are 32 T cell receptor beta chains from one specimen sequenced in a study of identical twins. A single record per CDR3 protein comes from TCRdb applying MiXCR to the 5' RACE reads. The sample lists approximately 550,000 distinct CDR3 sequences, 20% to 25% seen once, with around 0.48% in the top ten. Another study also made use of these data, one on yellow fever vaccine responses in identical twins.

The sequenced sample was CD4+ T cells sorted from blood. All receptors derive from a woman between 18 and 29 years old in good health.

The chain carries TRBV2 and TRBJ1-4; D might be TRBD1 (6 bases). Germline V gene sequence: CDR1 SNHLY, CDR2 FYNNEI. The length of the CDR3 is 15 residues. V was shortened by 2 bases and J by 7 bases, with 14 bases between the two germline ends. The CDR3 DNA sequence: TGTGCCAGCAGTGAAAGGACAGCCGTCGGTGAAAAACTGTTTTTT. Translation gives CASSERTAVGEKLFF.

This rearrangement joins TRBV12-3 or TRBV12-4 to TRBJ1-2; 7 bases agree with TRBD1. CDR3 length equals 15 residues. V gave up 6 bases and J gave up 1 base; unmatched junction bases: 8. The CDR3 sequence: CASSYTTGVNYGYTF. The CDR3 DNA follows: TGTGCCAGCAGCTATACCACAGGGGTTAACTATGGCTACACCTTC.

This clonotype was detected only a few times. V usage is TRBV28 and J usage is TRBJ2-5; 9 positions match TRBD2. The V segment lost 6 bases and the J segment 5 bases; nucleotides outside the gene matches: 4. This CDR3 contains 13 residues. CDR1 is MDHEN and CDR2 is SYDVKM in the germline V gene. As DNA, the CDR3 is TGTGCCAGCAGGACTAGCGGTGGGGAGACCCAGTACTTC. Amino acids: CASRTSGGETQYF.

V is TRBV4-1 and J is TRBJ1-5; TRBD1 is a possible D gene (5 bases). CDR1 is MGHRA, CDR2 YSYEKL, per germline. The CDR3 runs to 14 residues. Trimming left V 5 bases short and J 3 bases short, with 11 bases between. CDR3 sequence reads: CASSYDRPNQPQHF. CDR3 sequence (DNA): TGCGCCAGCAGCTACGACAGACCCAATCAGCCCCAGCATTTT.

The CDR3 nucleotides are TGTGCCAGCAACGACAGGGCGAAGCAGCCCCAGCATTTT. Encoded protein: CASNDRAKQPQHF. The chain is built from TRBV6-6 and TRBJ1-5; TRBD1 aligns across 7 bases. This CDR3 comprises 13 residues. The V gene's germline CDR1 is MNHNY and CDR2 SVGAGI (reference sequence). After removal of 7 bases from V and 7 bases from J, the junction contained 7 bases not matched to a gene.

V and J are TRBV29-1 and TRBJ2-3; the D gene is possibly TRBD2 (7 bases). The germline V and J ends were trimmed by 6 bases and 2 bases, with 12 bases remaining between them. Germline CDR1 reads SQVTM; CDR2 reads ANQGSEA. The CDR3 runs 13 residues. This chain's CDR3 is CSVRRGLTDTQYF. In nucleotides, the CDR3 is TGCAGCGTGAGGCGGGGGCTCACAGATACGCAGTATTTT.

Many counts were recorded for this clonotype. The chain employs TRBV27 and TRBJ2-2; D may be TRBD2 (5 bases). This CDR3 has 15 residues. The V and J ends lost 5 bases and 9 bases respectively, with 19 bases between them. Germline values: CDR1 MNHEY, CDR2 SMNVEV (reference sequence). CDR3 coding DNA: TGTGCCAGCAGTAGAGGGAGTTATTCCGGTCGGGAGCTGTTTTTT. This encodes CASSRGSYSGRELFF.

V and J are TRBV5-1 and TRBJ2-3, with TRBD2 as a possible D gene (6 bases). V gave up 0 bases and J gave up 4 bases, with 12 bases separating them. CDR3 size: 15 residues. Germline-derived CDR1 and CDR2 are SGHRS and YFSETQ. CDR3 residues: CASSLAGVPSDTQYF. For the CDR3, the DNA is TGCGCCAGCAGCTTGGCGGGAGTACCCTCAGATACGCAGTATTTT.

This chain uses TRBV2 with TRBJ2-7; D unresolved. The germline CDR1 and CDR2 sequences are SNHLY and FYNNEI. This CDR3 is 12 amino acids long. V was trimmed by 6 bases and J by 3 bases, leaving 9 bases between them. The CDR3 is CASRGNNYEQYF. The CDR3 bases are TGTGCCAGCAGGGGCAACAACTACGAGCAGTACTTC.

V usage is TRBV5-1 and J usage is TRBJ2-7; D is perhaps TRBD2 (5 bases). Germline-derived CDR1 and CDR2 are SGHRS and YFSETQ. With 1 base removed from V and 0 bases from J, the gap between germline ends came to 14 bases. The CDR3 is made up of 16 amino acids. CDR3 nucleotide sequence: TGCGCCAGCAGCTTGCTCCGAGGGCCTGACTCCTACGAGCAGTACTTC. Residues: CASSLLRGPDSYEQYF.

CDR3 amino acids: CASTRGHGSTDTQYF. The CDR3 DNA is TGCGCCAGCACCCGGGGACATGGTAGCACAGATACGCAGTATTTT. The rearrangement joins TRBV4-1 to TRBJ2-3; the D gene is possibly TRBD1 (6 bases). The CDR3 runs 15 residues. Germline values: CDR1 MGHRA, CDR2 YSYEKL. The V and J ends lost 7 bases and 0 bases respectively, with 14 bases between them.

This chain links TRBV11-1 with TRBJ2-4; D is undetermined. Trimming shortened V by 5 bases and J by 0 bases, and 20 bases separated the two germline ends. The CDR3 has 18 residues. The V gene's germline CDR1 is SGHAT and CDR2 FQDESV (reference sequence). DNA of the CDR3: TGTGCCAGCAGCCCGCTGCCTGGGCAGGCCATAGCCAAAAACATTCAGTACTTC. Translating it yields CASSPLPGQAIAKNIQYF.

This clonotype was detected only a few times. The J gene is TRBJ2-7, the V gene TRBV7-2; D perhaps matches TRBD1 (6 bases). Germline-derived CDR1 and CDR2 are SGHTA and FQGNSA. The CDR3 is 12 amino acids. Trimming pared 5 bases from V and 6 bases from J, leaving 11 bases between. The CDR3 region is CASSRTGFEQYV. CDR3 DNA sequence: TGTGCCAGCAGCAGAACAGGGTTCGAGCAGTACGTC.

The chain links TRBV6-1 to TRBJ2-7, with D perhaps TRBD1 (6 bases). In germline, CDR1 is MNHNS, CDR2 SASEGT. Trimming removed 2 bases at V and 6 bases at J, with 8 bases between. CDR3 length: 12 amino acids. CDR3: CASSERGFEQYV. The CDR3 DNA reads TGTGCCAGCAGTGAAAGGGGGTTCGAGCAGTACGTC.

This chain joins TRBV7-9 and TRBJ2-3; the D gene is possibly TRBD2 (7 bases). The V end was cut by 3 bases, the J end by 6 bases, with 16 bases between. The CDR3 length is 15 residues. CDR1 is SEHNR, CDR2 FQNEAQ, per germline (reference sequence). The CDR3 sequence: CASSLGGLTLDTQYF. For the CDR3, the DNA is TGTGCCAGCAGCTTGGGGGGGCTAACTTTGGATACGCAGTATTTT.

This clonotype was detected only a few times. The chain combines TRBV7-2 with TRBJ2-7; 11 nucleotides align to TRBD2. Germline-derived CDR1 and CDR2 are SGHTA and FQGNSA. The CDR3 runs 17 residues. J gave up 2 bases and V 4 bases, and 10 bases lay outside the gene matches. Written as DNA, the CDR3 is TGTGCCAGCAGCTCTTACCCCGGGACTAGCGGCGCCTACGAGCAGTACTTC. Translating it yields CASSSYPGTSGAYEQYF. Combining the CDR3 with reference TRBV7-2 and TRBJ2-7 gives the whole variable domain GAGVSQSPSNKVTEKGKDVELRCDPISGHTALYWYRQSLGQGLEFLIYFQGNSAPDKSGLPSDRFSAERTGGSVSTLTIQRTQQEDSAVYLCASSSYPGTSGAYEQYFGPGTRLTVT.

This clonotype was counted a few times. The genes are TRBV3-1 and TRBJ2-2; D gene unclear. CDR3 length: 11 residues. V was clipped by 0 bases and J by 10 bases, with 3 bases between them. Germline assignment: CDR1 LGHDT and CDR2 YNNKEL (reference sequence). The CDR3 DNA reads as TGTGCCAGCAGCCAAGAAGCGGAGCTGTTTTTT. As protein: CASSQEAELFF.

A few counts support this clonotype. CDR3 DNA: TGTGCCAGCTCCGGGGGGGGAGGGCCGAGTGAGCAGTTCTTC. Protein product: CASSGGGGPSEQFF. This chain links TRBV25-1 with TRBJ2-1; the match to TRBD2 covers 8 bases. Germline assignment: CDR1 MGHDK and CDR2 SYGVNS. This CDR3 has 14 residues. The V gene end was trimmed by 8 bases and the J gene end by 9 bases; junction bases not matched to a gene: 12.

This clonotype was observed a handful of times. The chain has TRBV29-1 and TRBJ2-7; TRBD2 is a possible D gene (5 bases). V shed 3 bases and J shed 0 bases, with 9 bases lying between them. CDR1 SQVTM and CDR2 ANQGSEA come from the germline V gene. The CDR3 is 13 residues long. The CDR3 bases are TGCAGCGTTGAGGCGGGCGGCTCCTACGAGCAGTACTTC. This sequence encodes CSVEAGGSYEQYF.

V usage is TRBV2 and J usage is TRBJ2-5; D may correspond to TRBD1 or TRBD2 (6 bases each). Trimming cost V 8 bases and J 5 bases, with 21 bases left between them. This CDR3 is 15 amino acids long. The V gene's germline CDR1 is SNHLY and CDR2 FYNNEI. This chain's CDR3 is CASSAKGGFTETQYF. The CDR3 DNA reads TGTGCCAGCTCCGCCAAGGGGGGATTCACGGAGACCCAGTACTTC.

The chain has TRBV5-6 and TRBJ2-5; tentatively, D is TRBD1 or TRBD2 (5 bases each). Looked up from germline, CDR1 is SGHDT and CDR2 is YYEEEE. CDR3 size: 12 residues. Trimming shortened V by 8 bases and J by 4 bases, and 12 bases separated the two germline ends. The CDR3 nucleotides are TGTGCCAGTTGCGGGCAGGGAGAGACCCAGTACTTC. It specifies CASCGQGETQYF. Full variable domain (missing parts from reference TRBV5-6 and TRBJ2-5): DAGVTQSPTHLIKTRGQQVTLRCSPKSGHDTVSWYQQALGQGPQFIFQYYEEEERQRGNFPDRFSGHQFPNYSSELNVNALLLGDSALYLCASCGQGETQYFGPGTRLLVL.

The sample holds a few counts of this clonotype. The chain couples TRBV20-1 to TRBJ2-3; no clear D gene. CDR1 is DFQATT and CDR2 is SNEGSKA in the germline V gene (reference sequence). V shed 6 bases and J shed 7 bases, with 8 bases lying between them. This CDR3 contains 10 residues. CDR3 in amino acids: CSAKENTQYF. DNA of the CDR3: TGCAGTGCAAAAGAAAATACGCAGTATTTT.

At least ten counts were recorded for this clonotype. J is TRBJ2-1 and V is TRBV5-1; TRBD2 matches 10 bases. The CDR3 runs to 20 residues. Unmatched junction bases numbered 19, after V lost 1 base and J lost 6 bases. Germline V gene data show CDR1 as SGHRS and CDR2 as YFSETQ. Here the CDR3 reads CASSLSGTIKREGHRNEQFF. For the CDR3, the DNA is TGCGCCAGCAGCTTGTCGGGCACTATTAAGCGGGAGGGCCACCGCAATGAGCAGTTCTTC. The entire variable domain, with the rest obtained from reference TRBV5-1 and TRBJ2-1, is as follows: KAGVTQTPRYLIKTRGQQVTLSCSPISGHRSVSWYQQTPGQGLQFLFEYFSETQRNKGNFPGRFSGRQFSNSRSEMNVSTLELGDSALYLCASSLSGTIKREGHRNEQFFGPGTRLTVL.

The V and J genes are TRBV6-5 and TRBJ2-7; no clear D. V shed 0 bases and J shed 4 bases, with 19 bases lying between them. The CDR3 is 17 amino acids. Germline CDR1 reads MNHEY; CDR2 reads SVGAGI. CDR3: CASSYSSPRQSPYEQYF. CDR3 bases: TGTGCCAGCAGTTACTCGAGCCCCCGCCAAAGCCCTTACGAGCAGTACTTC.

This chain links TRBV20-1 with TRBJ1-6; maybe TRBD1 (6 bases). Germline V gene data show CDR1 as DFQATT and CDR2 as SNEGSKA (reference sequence). V dropped 6 bases and J dropped 5 bases, with 11 bases sitting between them. There are 13 residues in the CDR3. CDR3 sequence (DNA): TGCAGTGCAAGGACAGCCAATAATTCACCCCTCCACTTT. This sequence encodes CSARTANNSPLHF.

The chain combines TRBV20-1 with TRBJ2-1, with 8 bases that match TRBD2. The V gene's germline CDR1 is DFQATT and CDR2 SNEGSKA (reference sequence). V dropped 3 bases and J dropped 7; count of bases not matched to a gene: 8. This CDR3 has 14 residues. CDR3 sequence: CSARAHGGVNEQFF. For the CDR3, the DNA is TGCAGTGCTAGGGCCCACGGGGGGGTTAATGAGCAGTTCTTC.

This chain joins TRBV5-1 and TRBJ2-1, with 9 bases lining up with TRBD1. Germline CDR1 is SGHRS and CDR2 is YFSETQ. Trimming took 2 bases from V and 8 from J; bases not matched to a gene: 11. The CDR3 totals 16 residues. CDR3 residues: CASSFTGTGYSDEQFF. Here the CDR3 DNA reads TGCGCCAGCAGCTTTACCGGGACAGGGTACTCCGATGAGCAGTTCTTC.

This sequence joins TRBV3-1 and TRBJ1-6; D is possibly TRBD1 (6 bases). Trimming shortened V by 0 bases and J by 9 bases, and 15 bases separated the two germline ends. This CDR3 is built from 16 residues. From germline, CDR1 is LGHDT and CDR2 YNNKEL (reference sequence). The CDR3 DNA reads TGTGCCAGCAGCCAAGATAGGGGGGGAGAGGGTTCACCCCTCCACTTT. Its translation is CASSQDRGGEGSPLHF.

The chain couples TRBV20-1 to TRBJ2-3; 7 bases are a match to TRBD2. Germline CDR1 DFQATT, CDR2 SNEGSKA (reference sequence). V dropped 6 bases and J dropped 4; count of bases not matched to a gene: 13. The CDR3 contains 15 residues. Written as DNA, the CDR3 is TGCAGTGCAGCACGACCGGGAGGAGGCGCAGATACGCAGTATTTT. Its protein is CSAARPGGGADTQYF.

There are a few counts of this clonotype. The CDR3 sequence: CASSHGRGTEAFF. In DNA, the CDR3 is TGTGCCAGCAGCCATGGAAGGGGAACTGAAGCTTTCTTT. The chain combines TRBV3-1 with TRBJ1-1, with D perhaps matching TRBD1 (5 bases). CDR3 size: 13 residues. The germline V gene encodes CDR1 LGHDT and CDR2 YNNKEL (reference sequence). Trimming pared 3 bases from V and 5 bases from J, leaving 10 bases between.

This clonotype has just a few counts. The chain couples TRBV13 to TRBJ2-3; no definite D call. Germline CDR1 PRHDT, CDR2 FYEKMQ (reference sequence). The CDR3 spans 14 residues. V was clipped by 2 bases and J by 5 bases, with 11 bases between them. The CDR3 DNA reads as TGTGCCAGCAGCTTATTCGGCCGGAGAGATACGCAGTATTTT. Translated, it gives CASSLFGRRDTQYF.

This clonotype was counted only a few times. V and J are TRBV29-1 and TRBJ1-4; perhaps TRBD1 as D (5 bases). CDR1 and CDR2 from the germline V gene are SQVTM and ANQGSEA. V lost 7 bases and J 7 bases, leaving 10 bases between the germline ends. The CDR3 is made up of 11 amino acids. This CDR3 reads CSGGLPEKLFF. The CDR3 DNA follows: TGCAGCGGGGGCTTGCCTGAAAAACTGTTTTTT.